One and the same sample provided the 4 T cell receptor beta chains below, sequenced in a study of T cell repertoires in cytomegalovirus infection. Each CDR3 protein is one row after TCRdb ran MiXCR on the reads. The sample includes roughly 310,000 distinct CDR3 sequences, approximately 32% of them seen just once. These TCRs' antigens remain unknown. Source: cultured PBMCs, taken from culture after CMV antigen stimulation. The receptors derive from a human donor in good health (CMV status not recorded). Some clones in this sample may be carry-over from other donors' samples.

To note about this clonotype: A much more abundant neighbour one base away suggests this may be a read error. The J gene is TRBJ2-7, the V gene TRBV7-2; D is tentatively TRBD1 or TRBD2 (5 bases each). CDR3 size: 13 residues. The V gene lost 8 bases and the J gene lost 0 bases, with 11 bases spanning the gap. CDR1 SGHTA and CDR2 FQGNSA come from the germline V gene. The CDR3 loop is CASRDGISYEQYF. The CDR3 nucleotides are TGTGCCAGCCGGGACGGGATCTCCTACGAGCAGTACTTC.

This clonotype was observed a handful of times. The CDR3 DNA reads TGTGCCACCAGCAGAGATGATGTGGGGCCAGATACGCAGTATTTT. Its translation is CATSRDDVGPDTQYF. The rearrangement links TRBV15 to TRBJ2-3, with D maybe TRBD1 (5 bases). V lost 0 bases and J lost 4, with 11 bases in between. The length of the CDR3 is 15 residues. Germline V gene sequence: CDR1 LNHNV, CDR2 YYDKDF (reference sequence).

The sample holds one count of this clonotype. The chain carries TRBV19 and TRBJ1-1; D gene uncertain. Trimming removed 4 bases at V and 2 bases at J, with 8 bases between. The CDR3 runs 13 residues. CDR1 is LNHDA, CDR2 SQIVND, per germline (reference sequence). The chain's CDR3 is CASSRSSNTEAFF. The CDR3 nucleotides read TGTGCCAGTAGTAGAAGTTCCAACACTGAAGCTTTCTTT.

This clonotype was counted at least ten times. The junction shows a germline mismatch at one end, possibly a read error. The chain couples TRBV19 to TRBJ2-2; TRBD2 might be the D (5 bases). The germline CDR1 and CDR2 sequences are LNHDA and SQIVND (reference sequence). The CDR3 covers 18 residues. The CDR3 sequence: CASSHRGSPGIRIGELFF. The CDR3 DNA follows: TGTGCGAGTAGTCATCGAGGTAGCCCCGGGATTCGAATCGGGGAGCTGTTTTTT.